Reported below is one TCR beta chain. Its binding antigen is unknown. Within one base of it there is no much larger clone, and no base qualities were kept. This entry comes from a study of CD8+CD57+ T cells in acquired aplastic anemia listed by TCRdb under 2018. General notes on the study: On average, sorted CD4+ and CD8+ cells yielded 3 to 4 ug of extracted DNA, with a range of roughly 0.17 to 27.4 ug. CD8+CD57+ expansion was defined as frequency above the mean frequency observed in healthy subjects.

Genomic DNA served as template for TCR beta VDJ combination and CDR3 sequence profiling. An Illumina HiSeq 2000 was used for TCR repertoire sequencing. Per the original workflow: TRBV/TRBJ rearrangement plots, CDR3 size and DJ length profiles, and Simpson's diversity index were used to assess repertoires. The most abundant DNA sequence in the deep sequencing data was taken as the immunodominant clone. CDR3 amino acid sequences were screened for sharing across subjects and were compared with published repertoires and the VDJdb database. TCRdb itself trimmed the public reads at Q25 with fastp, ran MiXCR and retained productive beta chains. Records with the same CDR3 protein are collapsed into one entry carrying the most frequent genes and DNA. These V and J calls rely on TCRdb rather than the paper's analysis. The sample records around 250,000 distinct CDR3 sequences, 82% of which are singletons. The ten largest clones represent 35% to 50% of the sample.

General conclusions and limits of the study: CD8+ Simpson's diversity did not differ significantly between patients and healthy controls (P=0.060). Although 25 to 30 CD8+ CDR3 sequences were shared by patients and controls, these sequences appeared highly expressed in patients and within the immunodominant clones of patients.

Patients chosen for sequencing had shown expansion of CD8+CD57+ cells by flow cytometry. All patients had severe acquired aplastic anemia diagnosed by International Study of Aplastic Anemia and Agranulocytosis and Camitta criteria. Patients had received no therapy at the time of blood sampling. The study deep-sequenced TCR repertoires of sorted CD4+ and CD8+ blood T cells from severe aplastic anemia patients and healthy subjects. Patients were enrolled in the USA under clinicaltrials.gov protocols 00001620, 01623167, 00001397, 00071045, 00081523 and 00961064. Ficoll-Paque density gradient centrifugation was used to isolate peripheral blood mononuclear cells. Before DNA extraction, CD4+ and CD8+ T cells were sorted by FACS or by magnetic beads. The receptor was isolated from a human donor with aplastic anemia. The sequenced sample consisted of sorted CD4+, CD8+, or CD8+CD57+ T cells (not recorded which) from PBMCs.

CDR3 protein: CASSSGVTGGQFFYF. The nucleotide sequence is given as TGTGCCAGCAGCTCCGGGGTTACGGGTGGACAGTTCTTCTACTTC. The V and J segments used are TRBV7-8 and TRBJ2-5; TRBD1 is a possible D gene, resting on 6 matching bases. V gives up 4 bases and J gives up 14 bases, and the segment between their germline ends measures 26 bases. The CDR3 numbers 15 residues from cysteine through phenylalanine. CDR3 DNA is the only sequence kept; it has 45 bases, read in frame from the first base. CDR1 and CDR2 are drawn from the germline V gene: SGHVS, FQNEAQ.